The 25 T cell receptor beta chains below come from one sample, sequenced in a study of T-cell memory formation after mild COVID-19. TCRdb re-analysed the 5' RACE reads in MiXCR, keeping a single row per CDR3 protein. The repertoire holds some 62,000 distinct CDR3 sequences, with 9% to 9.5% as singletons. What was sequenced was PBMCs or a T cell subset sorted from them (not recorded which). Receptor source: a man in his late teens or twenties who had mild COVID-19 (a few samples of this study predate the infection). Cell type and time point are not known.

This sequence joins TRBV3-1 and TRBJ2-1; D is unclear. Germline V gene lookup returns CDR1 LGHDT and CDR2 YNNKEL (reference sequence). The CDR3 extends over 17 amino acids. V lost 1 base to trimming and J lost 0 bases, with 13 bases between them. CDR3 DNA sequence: TGTGCCAGCAGCCAAGCCCCCCTGGGTAGCTCCTACAATGAGCAGTTCTTC. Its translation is CASSQAPLGSSYNEQFF.

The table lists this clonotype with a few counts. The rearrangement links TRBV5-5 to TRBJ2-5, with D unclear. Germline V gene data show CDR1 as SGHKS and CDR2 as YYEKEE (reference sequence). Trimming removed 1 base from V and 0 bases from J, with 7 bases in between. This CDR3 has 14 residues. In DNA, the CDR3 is TGTGCCAGCAGCTTGCGCTCGTACCAAGAGACCCAGTACTTC. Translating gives CASSLRSYQETQYF.

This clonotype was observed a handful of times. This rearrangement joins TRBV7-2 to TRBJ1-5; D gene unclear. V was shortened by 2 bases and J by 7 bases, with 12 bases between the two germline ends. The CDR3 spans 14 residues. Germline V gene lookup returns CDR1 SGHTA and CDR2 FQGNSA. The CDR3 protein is CASSLMGIEQPQHF. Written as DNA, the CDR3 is TGTGCCAGCAGCTTAATGGGAATTGAACAGCCCCAGCATTTT.

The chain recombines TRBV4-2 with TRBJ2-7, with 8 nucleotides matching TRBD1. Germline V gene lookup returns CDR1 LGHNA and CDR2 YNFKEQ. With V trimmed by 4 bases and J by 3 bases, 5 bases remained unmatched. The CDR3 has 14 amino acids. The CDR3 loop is CASSPGQGDYEQYF. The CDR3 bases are TGTGCCAGCAGCCCCGGACAGGGAGACTACGAGCAGTACTTC.

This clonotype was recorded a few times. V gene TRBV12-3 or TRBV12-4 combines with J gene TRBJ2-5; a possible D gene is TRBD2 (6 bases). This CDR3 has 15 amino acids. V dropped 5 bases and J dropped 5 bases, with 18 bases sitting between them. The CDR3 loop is CASSPRAARGETQYF. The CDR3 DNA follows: TGTGCCAGCAGTCCACGGGCAGCCCGGGGGGAGACCCAGTACTTC.

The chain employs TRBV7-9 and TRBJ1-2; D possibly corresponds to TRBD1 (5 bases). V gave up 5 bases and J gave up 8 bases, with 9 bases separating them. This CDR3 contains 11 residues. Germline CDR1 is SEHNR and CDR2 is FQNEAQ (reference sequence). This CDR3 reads CASSRNRGYTF. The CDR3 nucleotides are TGTGCCAGCAGCCGGAACAGGGGCTACACCTTC.

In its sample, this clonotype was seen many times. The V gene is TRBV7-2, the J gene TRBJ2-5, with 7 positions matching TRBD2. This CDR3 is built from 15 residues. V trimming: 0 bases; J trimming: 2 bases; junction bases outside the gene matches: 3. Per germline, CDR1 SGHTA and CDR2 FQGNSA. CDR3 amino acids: CASSLAWGGQETQYF. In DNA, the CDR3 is TGTGCCAGCAGCTTAGCGTGGGGGGGGCAAGAGACCCAGTACTTC.

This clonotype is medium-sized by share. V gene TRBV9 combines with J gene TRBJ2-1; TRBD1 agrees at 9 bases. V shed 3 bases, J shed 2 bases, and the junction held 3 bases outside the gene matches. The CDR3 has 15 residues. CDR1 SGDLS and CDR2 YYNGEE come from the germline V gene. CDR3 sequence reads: CASSATGGPYNEQFF. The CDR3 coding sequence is TGTGCCAGCAGCGCAACAGGGGGCCCCTACAATGAGCAGTTCTTC.

The chain's CDR3 is CASSLVDVDTQYF. The CDR3 nucleotides read TGTGCCAGCAGCTTAGTAGATGTAGATACGCAGTATTTT. The chain links TRBV7-9 to TRBJ2-3; D uncertain. V was cut by 1 base and J by 5 bases, with 7 bases left in between. CDR1 is SEHNR, CDR2 FQNEAQ, per germline (reference sequence). This CDR3 is 13 amino acids long.

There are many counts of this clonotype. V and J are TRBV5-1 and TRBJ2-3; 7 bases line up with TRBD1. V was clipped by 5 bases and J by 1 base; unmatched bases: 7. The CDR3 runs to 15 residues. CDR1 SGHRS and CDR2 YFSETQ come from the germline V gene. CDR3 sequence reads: CASRAGTVGTDTQYF. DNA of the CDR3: TGCGCCAGCAGGGCCGGGACAGTGGGCACAGATACGCAGTATTTT.

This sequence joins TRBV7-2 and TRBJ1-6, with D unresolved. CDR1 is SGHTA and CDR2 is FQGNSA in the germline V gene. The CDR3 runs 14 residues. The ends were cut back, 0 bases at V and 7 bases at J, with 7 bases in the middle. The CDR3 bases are TGTGCCAGCAGCTTAGCTTCAGGAAATTCACCCCTCCACTTT. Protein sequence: CASSLASGNSPLHF.

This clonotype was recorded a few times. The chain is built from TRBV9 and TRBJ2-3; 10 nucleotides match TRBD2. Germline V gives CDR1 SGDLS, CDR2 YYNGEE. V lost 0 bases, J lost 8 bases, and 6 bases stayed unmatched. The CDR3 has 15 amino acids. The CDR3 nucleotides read TGTGCCAGCAGCGTAGAACCTAGCGGGGGTGGTACGCAGTATTTT. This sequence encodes CASSVEPSGGGTQYF.

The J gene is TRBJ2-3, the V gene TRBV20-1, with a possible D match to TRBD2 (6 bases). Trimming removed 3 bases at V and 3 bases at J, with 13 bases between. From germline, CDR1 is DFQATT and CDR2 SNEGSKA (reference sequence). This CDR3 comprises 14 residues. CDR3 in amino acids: CSARTGLATDTQYF. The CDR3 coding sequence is TGCAGTGCTAGGACGGGGCTAGCGACAGATACGCAGTATTTT.

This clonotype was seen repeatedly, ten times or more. CDR3 sequence (DNA): TGCAGTGCCCTGGTAGGGCGGGCAGATACGCAGTATTTT. As protein: CSALVGRADTQYF. The chain carries TRBV20-1 and TRBJ2-3; tentatively, D is TRBD2 (5 bases). This CDR3 contains 13 residues. In germline, CDR1 is DFQATT, CDR2 SNEGSKA (reference sequence). Trimming cost V 6 bases and J 4 bases, with 14 bases left between them.

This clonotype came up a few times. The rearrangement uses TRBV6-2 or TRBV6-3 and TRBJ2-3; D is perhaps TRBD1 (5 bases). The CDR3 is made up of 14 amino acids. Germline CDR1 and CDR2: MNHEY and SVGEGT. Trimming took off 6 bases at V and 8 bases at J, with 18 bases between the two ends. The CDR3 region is CASRKFTGDRTQYF. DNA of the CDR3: TGTGCCAGCAGGAAGTTCACAGGAGATCGTACGCAGTATTTT.

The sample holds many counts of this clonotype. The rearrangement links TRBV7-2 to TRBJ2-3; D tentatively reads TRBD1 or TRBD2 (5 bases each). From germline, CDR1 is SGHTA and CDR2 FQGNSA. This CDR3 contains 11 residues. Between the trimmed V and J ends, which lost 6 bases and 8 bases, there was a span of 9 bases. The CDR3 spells CASSLRGTQYF. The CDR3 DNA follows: TGTGCCAGCAGTCTGAGGGGTACGCAGTATTTT.

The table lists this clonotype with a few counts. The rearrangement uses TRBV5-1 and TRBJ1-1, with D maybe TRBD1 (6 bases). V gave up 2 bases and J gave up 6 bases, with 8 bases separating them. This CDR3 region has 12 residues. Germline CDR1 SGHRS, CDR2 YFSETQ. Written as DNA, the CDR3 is TGCGCCAGCAGCTTCCAGGGGTCTGAAGCTTTCTTT. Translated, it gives CASSFQGSEAFF.

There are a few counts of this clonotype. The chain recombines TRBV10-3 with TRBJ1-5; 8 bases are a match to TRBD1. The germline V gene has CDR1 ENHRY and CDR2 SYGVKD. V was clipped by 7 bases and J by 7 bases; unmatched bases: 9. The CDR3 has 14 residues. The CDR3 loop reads CAITSPGGRQPQHF. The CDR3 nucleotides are TGTGCCATCACCTCACCAGGGGGCAGGCAGCCCCAGCATTTT.

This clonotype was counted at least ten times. The CDR3 DNA reads as TGCGCCAGCAGTCTACACTTTCGAGCAGGGAGAGTAACCTACGAGCAGTACGTC. Protein sequence: CASSLHFRAGRVTYEQYV. The J gene is TRBJ2-7, the V gene TRBV4-1, with D possibly being TRBD1 or TRBD2 (5 bases each). The V end was cut by 6 bases, the J end by 2 bases, with 26 bases between. CDR3 length equals 18 residues. Germline V CDR1 and CDR2: MGHRA, YSYEKL.

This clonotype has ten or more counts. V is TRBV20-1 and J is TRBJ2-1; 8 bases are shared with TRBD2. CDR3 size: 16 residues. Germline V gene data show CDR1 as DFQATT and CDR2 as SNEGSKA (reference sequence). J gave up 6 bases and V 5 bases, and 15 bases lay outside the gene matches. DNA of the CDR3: TGCAGTGCTTTCAACTTCGGGACTAGTACTCGCAATGAGCAGTTCTTC. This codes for CSAFNFGTSTRNEQFF.

The CDR3 loop reads CATSDFSSGNEQFF. Written as DNA, the CDR3 is TGTGCCACCAGTGATTTCTCCAGCGGCAATGAGCAGTTCTTC. The V gene is TRBV24-1, the J gene TRBJ2-1; D possibly corresponds to TRBD2 (5 bases). Germline V gene sequence: CDR1 KGHDR, CDR2 SFDVKD. This CDR3 spans 14 amino acids. The V and J ends lost 1 base and 6 bases respectively, with 9 bases between them.

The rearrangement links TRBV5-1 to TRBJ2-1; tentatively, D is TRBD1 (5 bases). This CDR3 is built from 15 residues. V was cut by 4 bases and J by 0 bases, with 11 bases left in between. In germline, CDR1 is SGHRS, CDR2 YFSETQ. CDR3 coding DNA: TGCGCCAGCAGCGCCCAGGGTAGCTCCTACAATGAGCAGTTCTTC. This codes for CASSAQGSSYNEQFF. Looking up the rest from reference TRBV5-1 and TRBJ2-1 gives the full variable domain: KAGVTQTPRYLIKTRGQQVTLSCSPISGHRSVSWYQQTPGQGLQFLFEYFSETQRNKGNFPGRFSGRQFSNSRSEMNVSTLELGDSALYLCASSAQGSSYNEQFFGPGTRLTVL.

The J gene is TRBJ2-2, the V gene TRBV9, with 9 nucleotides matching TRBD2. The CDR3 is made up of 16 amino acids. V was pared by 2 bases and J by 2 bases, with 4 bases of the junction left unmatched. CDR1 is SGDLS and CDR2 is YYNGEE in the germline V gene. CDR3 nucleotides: TGTGCCAGCAGCGTCCTCGGGACTAGCAACACCGGGGAGCTGTTTTTT. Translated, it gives CASSVLGTSNTGELFF.

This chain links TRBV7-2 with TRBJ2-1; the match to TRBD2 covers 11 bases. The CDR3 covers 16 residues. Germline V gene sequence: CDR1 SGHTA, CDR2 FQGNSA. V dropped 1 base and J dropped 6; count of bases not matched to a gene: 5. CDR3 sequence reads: CASSLVGLAGGNEQFF. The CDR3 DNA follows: TGTGCCAGCAGCTTAGTCGGGCTAGCGGGGGGCAATGAGCAGTTCTTC.

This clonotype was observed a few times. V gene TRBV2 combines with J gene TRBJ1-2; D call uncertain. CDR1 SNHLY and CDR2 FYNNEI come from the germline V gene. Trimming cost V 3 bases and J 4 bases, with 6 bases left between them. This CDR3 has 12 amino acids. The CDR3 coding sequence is TGTGCCAGCAGTGAGGCTGGCTATGGCTACACCTTC. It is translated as CASSEAGYGYTF.